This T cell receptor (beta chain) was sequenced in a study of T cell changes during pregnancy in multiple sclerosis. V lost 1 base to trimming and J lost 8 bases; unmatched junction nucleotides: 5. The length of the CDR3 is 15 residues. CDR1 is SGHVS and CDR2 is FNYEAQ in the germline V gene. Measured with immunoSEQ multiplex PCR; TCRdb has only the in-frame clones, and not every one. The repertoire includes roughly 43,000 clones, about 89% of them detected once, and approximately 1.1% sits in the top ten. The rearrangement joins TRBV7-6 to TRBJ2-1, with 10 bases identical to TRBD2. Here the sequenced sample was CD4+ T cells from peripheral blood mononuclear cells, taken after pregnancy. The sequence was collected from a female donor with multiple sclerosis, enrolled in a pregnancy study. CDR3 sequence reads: CASSLVGLAGDEQFF. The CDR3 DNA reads TGTGCCAGCAGCTTAGTCGGGCTAGCGGGGGATGAGCAGTTCTTC. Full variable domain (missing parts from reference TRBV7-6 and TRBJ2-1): GAGVSQSPRYKVTKRGQDVALRCDPISGHVSLYWYRQALGQGPEFLTYFNYEAQQDKSGLPNDRFSAERPEGSISTLTIQRTEQRDSAMYRCASSLVGLAGDEQFFGPGTRLTVL.